This T cell receptor beta chain was sequenced in a study of T cell responses to AZD1222 COVID-19 vaccine. V dropped 10 bases and J dropped 6 bases, with 14 bases sitting between them. Germline assignment: CDR1 SNHLY and CDR2 FYNNEI. This CDR3 is 12 amino acids long. TCRdb's table, derived via immunoSEQ multiplex PCR, lists solely in-frame clones and lacks some. This sample has roughly 130,000 clones, with just under 95% found just once. Sequenced here: peripheral blood, sampled on day 0 of AZD1222 vaccination. The TCR comes from an adult in good health. J is TRBJ2-3 and V is TRBV2; D remains unclear. DNA for the CDR3: TGTGCCACCCGACGGTTGGCGGATACGCAGTATTTT. It is translated as CATRRLADTQYF.